These 15 T cell receptor beta chains share one sample of origin, sequenced in a study of CD8+ T cells in alopecia areata (dated by TCRdb to about 2018). The library was produced with the immunoSEQ multiplex PCR assay. RNA was extracted from all samples and reverse transcribed into cDNA as template for TCR sequencing. TCRdb took this table from immuneACCESS and kept in-frame rearrangements with V and J called. Such tables lack part of the clones; where checked against another copy, unresolved V genes explain under half of the gap, and the rest is unexplained. For this sample there are about 110,000 clones; 50% to 60% appear just once. In total, the top ten clones hold around a quarter of the sample. The specimen was NKG2D-low CD8+ T cells sorted from blood. Reading the label with the study, this specimen's cell subset or site is: sorted CD8+ NKG2D-low blood T cells. The receptors were gathered from a human donor with alopecia areata.

This clone was observed a handful of times. V usage is TRBV7-2 and J usage is TRBJ1-4; a weak D match, TRBD1 (5 bases). Germline CDR1 and CDR2: SGHTA and FQGNSA. The V end lost 1 base, the J end lost 7 bases, and 13 bases lay between the germline ends. The CDR3 contains 15 residues. Here the CDR3 reads CASSLVRGLGEKLFF. The DNA for the CDR3 is TGTGCCAGCAGCTTAGTGCGGGGCCTTGGTGAAAAACTGTTTTTT.

In its sample, this clone was seen a few times. This chain links TRBV4-1 with TRBJ2-1; D is possibly TRBD2 (5 bases). Trimming shortened V by 0 bases and J by 7 bases, and 10 bases separated the two germline ends. Per germline, CDR1 MGHRA and CDR2 YSYEKL. CDR3 length: 14 amino acids. The CDR3 coding sequence is TGCGCCAGCAGCCAAGATTTGAGGAGGAATGAGCAGTTCTTC. As protein: CASSQDLRRNEQFF.

This clone showed up just a few times. The J gene is TRBJ2-7, the V gene TRBV29-1; D may match TRBD1 or TRBD2 (5 bases each). With 5 bases removed from V and 4 bases from J, the gap between germline ends came to 15 bases. The germline V gene has CDR1 SQVTM and CDR2 ANQGSEA. CDR3 length: 13 amino acids. The CDR3 DNA reads TGCAGCGTTCTTGGGGGAAACGCTTACGAGCAGTACTTC. This translates into CSVLGGNAYEQYF.

This sequence joins TRBV27 and TRBJ2-1, with 10 bases aligning to TRBD2. The CDR3 runs to 16 residues. Germline trimming cut 7 bases from V and 7 bases from J; bases unmatched to any gene: 13. Germline loops: CDR1 MNHEY, CDR2 SMNVEV (reference sequence). The CDR3 nucleotides are TGTGCCAGCACCCCCCTAGGACTAGCGGCCTTAAATGAGCAGTTCTTC. Translation gives CASTPLGLAALNEQFF.

V and J are TRBV10-3 and TRBJ2-1; TRBD2 aligns across 12 bases. V trimming: 7 bases; J trimming: 6 bases; junction bases outside the gene matches: 4. Germline loops: CDR1 ENHRY, CDR2 SYGVKD. The CDR3 totals 14 residues. The CDR3 sequence is CAIKTSGSGNEQFF. The CDR3 DNA follows: TGTGCCATCAAGACTAGCGGGAGCGGCAATGAGCAGTTCTTC.

This clone was counted a few times. This rearrangement joins TRBV9 to TRBJ1-2; the match to TRBD1 covers 7 bases. Germline CDR1 reads SGDLS; CDR2 reads YYNGEE. The CDR3 runs to 14 residues. V was pared by 3 bases and J by 4 bases, with 6 bases of the junction left unmatched. CDR3 loop: CASSGPDRPYGYTF. For the CDR3, the DNA is TGTGCCAGCAGCGGACCGGACAGGCCCTATGGCTACACCTTC.

This clone was seen more than once but under ten times. The chain employs TRBV7-6 and TRBJ2-3; 10 bases line up with TRBD2. Germline V gives CDR1 SGHVS, CDR2 FNYEAQ. CDR3 length: 14 residues. With V trimmed by 5 bases and J by 5 bases, 4 bases remained unmatched. The CDR3: CASSGLAGGDTQYF. CDR3 nucleotide sequence: TGTGCCAGCAGCGGGTTAGCGGGGGGAGATACGCAGTATTTT.

V is TRBV28 and J is TRBJ2-7, with 10 bases lining up with TRBD1. V dropped 10 bases and J dropped 3; count of bases not matched to a gene: 3. Germline V gives CDR1 MDHEN, CDR2 SYDVKM. This CDR3 region has 12 residues. The CDR3 coding sequence is TGTGCCACCCGGACAGGGGGCTACGAGCAGTACTTC. Translated: CATRTGGYEQYF.

Here the CDR3 reads CASSSGGGQPQHF. DNA for the CDR3: TGTGCCAGCAGCTCGGGCGGAGGGCAGCCCCAGCATTTT. The rearrangement uses TRBV13 and TRBJ1-5; D ambiguous. V shed 4 bases and J shed 7 bases, with 11 bases lying between them. The CDR3 runs 13 residues. From germline, CDR1 is PRHDT and CDR2 FYEKMQ (reference sequence).

The chain has TRBV2 and TRBJ1-1; no definite D call. The CDR3 spans 14 residues. Germline-derived CDR1 and CDR2 are SNHLY and FYNNEI. V lost 3 bases to trimming and J lost 1 base, with 9 bases between them. CDR3 protein: CASSDIPSNTEAFF. The CDR3 nucleotides are TGTGCCAGCAGTGACATCCCATCGAACACTGAAGCTTTCTTT.

The J gene is TRBJ1-2, the V gene TRBV28; weak D call: TRBD1 (6 bases). Trimming left V 7 bases short and J 7 bases short, with 16 bases between. The CDR3 loop spans 13 amino acids. The germline CDR1 and CDR2 sequences are MDHEN and SYDVKM. CDR3 sequence reads: CASKRDMSVGYTF. The CDR3 nucleotides are TGTGCCAGCAAACGGGACATGTCCGTTGGCTACACCTTC.

The chain links TRBV7-9 to TRBJ2-3, with a possible D match to TRBD2 (6 bases). The CDR3 runs 14 residues. The V end lost 5 bases, the J end lost 2 bases, and 11 bases lay between the germline ends. In germline, CDR1 is SEHNR, CDR2 FQNEAQ (reference sequence). The CDR3 DNA sequence: TGTGCCAGCAGCCCAGGGACTTCCACAGATACGCAGTATTTT. Residues: CASSPGTSTDTQYF.

The V call is TRBV6-1, the J call TRBJ2-1; 13 nucleotides line up with TRBD2. From germline, CDR1 is MNHNS and CDR2 SASEGT. The ends lost 6 bases at V and 4 bases at J; junction bases unmatched: 3. This CDR3 comprises 15 residues. In DNA form, the CDR3 reads TGTGCCAGCAGGGCGACTAGCGGGAGGTACAATGAGCAGTTCTTC. Amino acid sequence: CASRATSGRYNEQFF.

This clone was picked up a small number of times. The chain is built from TRBV29-1 and TRBJ2-3, with 8 bases matching TRBD2. The germline V gene encodes CDR1 SQVTM and CDR2 ANQGSEA. The CDR3 covers 14 residues. J gave up 1 base and V 6 bases, and 6 bases lay outside the gene matches. CDR3 nucleotide sequence: TGCAGCGTGGCTCCCGGGGGGGGCACAGATACGCAGTATTTT. It translates to CSVAPGGGTDTQYF.

The chain employs TRBV29-1 and TRBJ1-1, with TRBD1 matching over 7 bases. Germline CDR1 and CDR2: SQVTM and ANQGSEA. The CDR3 sequence is 14 residues long. V was pared by 7 bases and J by 7 bases, with 15 bases of the junction left unmatched. The CDR3 region has the DNA TGCAGCGCCGACACCCATATACAGGGGAATGAAGCTTTCTTT. It yields the protein CSADTHIQGNEAFF.